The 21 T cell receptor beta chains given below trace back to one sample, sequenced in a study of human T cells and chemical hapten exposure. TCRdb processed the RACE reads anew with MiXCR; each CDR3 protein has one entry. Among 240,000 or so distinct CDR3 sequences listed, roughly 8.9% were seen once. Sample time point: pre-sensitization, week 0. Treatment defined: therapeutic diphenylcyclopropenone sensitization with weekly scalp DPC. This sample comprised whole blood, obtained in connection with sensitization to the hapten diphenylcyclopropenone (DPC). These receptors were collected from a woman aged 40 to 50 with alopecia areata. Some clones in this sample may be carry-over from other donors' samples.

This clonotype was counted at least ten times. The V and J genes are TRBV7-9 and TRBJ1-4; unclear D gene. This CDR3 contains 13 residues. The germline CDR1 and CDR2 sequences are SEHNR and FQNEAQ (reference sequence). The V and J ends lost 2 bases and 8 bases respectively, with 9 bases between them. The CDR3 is CASSLIVEEKLFF. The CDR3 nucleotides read TGTGCCAGCAGCTTAATTGTAGAGGAAAAACTGTTTTTT.

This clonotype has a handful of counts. The CDR3 coding sequence is TGTGCCAGCAGCTCAGTTAGGGCTAACTCCTACAATGAGCAGTTCTTC. Protein sequence: CASSSVRANSYNEQFF. The genes are TRBV7-9 and TRBJ2-1, with no clear D. Trimming took 4 bases from V and 0 from J, leaving 13 bases between them. The CDR3 covers 16 residues. Looked up from germline, CDR1 is SEHNR and CDR2 is FQNEAQ (reference sequence).

CDR3 bases: TGTGCCAGCAGGGTCGGGACAGGGAACCCCTACAATGAGCAGTTCTTC. Protein: CASRVGTGNPYNEQFF. The rearrangement uses TRBV6-5 and TRBJ2-1, with TRBD1 matching 9 bases. After removal of 6 bases from V and 2 bases from J, the junction contained 8 bases not matched to a gene. This CDR3 region has 16 residues. CDR1 is MNHEY, CDR2 SVGAGI, per germline.

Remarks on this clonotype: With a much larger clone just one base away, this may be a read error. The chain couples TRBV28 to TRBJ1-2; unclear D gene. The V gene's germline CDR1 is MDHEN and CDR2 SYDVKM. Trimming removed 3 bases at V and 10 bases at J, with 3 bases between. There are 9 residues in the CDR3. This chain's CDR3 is CASSFPYTF. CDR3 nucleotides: TGTGCCAGCAGTTTCCCCTACACCTTC.

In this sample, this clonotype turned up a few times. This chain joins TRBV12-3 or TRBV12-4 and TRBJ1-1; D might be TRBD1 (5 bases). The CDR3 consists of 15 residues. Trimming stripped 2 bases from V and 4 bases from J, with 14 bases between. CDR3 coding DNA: TGTGCCAGCAGTTTAAACCAGGGAGGCACCACTGAAGCTTTCTTT. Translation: CASSLNQGGTTEAFF.

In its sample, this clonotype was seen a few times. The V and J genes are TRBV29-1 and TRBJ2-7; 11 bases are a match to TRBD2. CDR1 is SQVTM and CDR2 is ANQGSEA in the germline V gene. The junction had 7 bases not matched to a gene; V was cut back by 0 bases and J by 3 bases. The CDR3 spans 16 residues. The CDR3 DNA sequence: TGCAGCGTTGAAGATGGCGCTAGCGGGAGGCTCTACGAGCAGTACTTC. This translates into CSVEDGASGRLYEQYF.

The chain's CDR3 is CSARDGSGSFDEQFF. The DNA for the CDR3 is TGCAGTGCTAGAGATGGGAGCGGGAGCTTCGATGAGCAGTTCTTC. J is TRBJ2-1 and V is TRBV20-1; TRBD2 matches at 8 bases. With V trimmed by 0 bases and J by 8 bases, 9 bases remained unmatched. In germline, CDR1 is DFQATT, CDR2 SNEGSKA (reference sequence). The CDR3 consists of 15 residues.

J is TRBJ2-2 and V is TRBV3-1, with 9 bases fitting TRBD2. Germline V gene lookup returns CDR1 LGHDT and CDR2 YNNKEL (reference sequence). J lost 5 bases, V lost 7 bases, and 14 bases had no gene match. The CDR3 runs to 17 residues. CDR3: CASTKSGTSQWTGELFF. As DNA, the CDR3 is TGTGCCAGCACTAAATCCGGGACTAGCCAATGGACCGGGGAGCTGTTTTTT.

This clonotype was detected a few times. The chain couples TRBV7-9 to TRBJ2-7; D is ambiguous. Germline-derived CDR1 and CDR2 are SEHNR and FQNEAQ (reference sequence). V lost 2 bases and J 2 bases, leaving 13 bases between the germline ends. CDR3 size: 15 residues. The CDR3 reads CASSLTGLPPYEQYF. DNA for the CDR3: TGTGCCAGCAGCTTAACCGGGCTTCCCCCCTACGAGCAGTACTTC.

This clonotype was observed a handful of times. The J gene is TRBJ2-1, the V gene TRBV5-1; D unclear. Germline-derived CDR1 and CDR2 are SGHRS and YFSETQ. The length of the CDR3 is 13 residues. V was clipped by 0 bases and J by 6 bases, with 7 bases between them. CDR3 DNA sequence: TGCGCCAGCAGCTTGGGAGAATTCAATGAGCAGTTCTTC. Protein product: CASSLGEFNEQFF.

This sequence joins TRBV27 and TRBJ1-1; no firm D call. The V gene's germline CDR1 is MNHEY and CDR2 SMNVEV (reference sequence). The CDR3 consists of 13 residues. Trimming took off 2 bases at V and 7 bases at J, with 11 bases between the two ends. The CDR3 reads CASSLEGRSEAFF. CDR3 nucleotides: TGTGCCAGCAGTTTAGAAGGTCGGAGTGAAGCTTTCTTT.

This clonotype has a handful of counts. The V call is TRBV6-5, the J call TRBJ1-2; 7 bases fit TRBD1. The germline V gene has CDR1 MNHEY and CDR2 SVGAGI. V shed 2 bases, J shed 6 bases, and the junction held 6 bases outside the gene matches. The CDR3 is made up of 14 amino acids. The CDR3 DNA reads TGTGCCAGCAGTTACGGGGAGGGGGCAAATGGCTACACCTTC. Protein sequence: CASSYGEGANGYTF.

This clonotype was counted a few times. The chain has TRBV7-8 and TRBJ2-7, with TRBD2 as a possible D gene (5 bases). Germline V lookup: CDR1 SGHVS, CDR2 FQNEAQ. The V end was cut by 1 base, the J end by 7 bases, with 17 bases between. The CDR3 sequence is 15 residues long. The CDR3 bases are TGTGCCAGCAGCTTAGACTTTCGAGGGAATGAGGAGCAGTACTTC. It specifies CASSLDFRGNEEQYF.

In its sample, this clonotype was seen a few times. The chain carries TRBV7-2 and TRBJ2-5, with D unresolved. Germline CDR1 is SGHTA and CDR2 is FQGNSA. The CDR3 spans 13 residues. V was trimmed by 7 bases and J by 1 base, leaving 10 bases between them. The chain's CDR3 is CASNVYSQETQYF. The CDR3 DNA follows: TGTGCCAGCAATGTCTACAGCCAAGAGACCCAGTACTTC.

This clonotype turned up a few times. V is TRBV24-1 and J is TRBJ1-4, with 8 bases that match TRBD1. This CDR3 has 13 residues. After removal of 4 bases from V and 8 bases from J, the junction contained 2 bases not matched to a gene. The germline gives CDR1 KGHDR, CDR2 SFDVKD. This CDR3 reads CATSDRGREKLFF. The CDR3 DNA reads TGTGCCACCAGTGACAGGGGGCGCGAAAAACTGTTTTTT.

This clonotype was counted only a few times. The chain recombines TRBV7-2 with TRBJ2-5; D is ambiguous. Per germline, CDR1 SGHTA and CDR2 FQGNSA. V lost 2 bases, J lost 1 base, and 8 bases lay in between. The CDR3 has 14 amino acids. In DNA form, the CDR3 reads TGTGCCAGCAGCTTATCTAGGAGCCAAGAGACCCAGTACTTC. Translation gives CASSLSRSQETQYF.

The CDR3 loop is CASSPVRSRRHEQYF. The CDR3, as DNA: TGTGCCAGCTCACCAGTCAGGTCCAGAAGACACGAGCAGTACTTC. This chain connects TRBV18 to TRBJ2-7; D remains ambiguous. The CDR3 length is 15 residues. Germline V lookup: CDR1 KGHSH, CDR2 LQKENI. V lost 2 bases and J lost 5, with 16 bases in between.

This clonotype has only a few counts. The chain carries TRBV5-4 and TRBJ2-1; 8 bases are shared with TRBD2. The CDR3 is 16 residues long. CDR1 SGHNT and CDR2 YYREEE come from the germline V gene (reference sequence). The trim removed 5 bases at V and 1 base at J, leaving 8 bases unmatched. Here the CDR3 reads CASSPTGRGSYNEQFF. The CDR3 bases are TGTGCCAGCAGTCCGACCGGGAGGGGATCCTACAATGAGCAGTTCTTC.

The CDR3 DNA sequence: TGTGCCAGCAGTGAAATCGGCCCCCCGGGAAAACTGTTTTTT. Protein: CASSEIGPPGKLFF. The chain carries TRBV25-1 and TRBJ1-4; no firm D call. V was pared by 2 bases and J by 10 bases, with 14 bases between. This CDR3 has 14 residues. Germline-derived CDR1 and CDR2 are MGHDK and SYGVNS.

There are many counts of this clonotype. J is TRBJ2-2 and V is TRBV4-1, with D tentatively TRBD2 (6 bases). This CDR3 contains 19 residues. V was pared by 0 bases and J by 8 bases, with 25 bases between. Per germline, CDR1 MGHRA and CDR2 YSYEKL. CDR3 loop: CASSQDMGSGLTPRGELFF. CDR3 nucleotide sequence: TGCGCCAGCAGCCAAGATATGGGGAGCGGGCTCACCCCCAGGGGGGAGCTGTTTTTT.

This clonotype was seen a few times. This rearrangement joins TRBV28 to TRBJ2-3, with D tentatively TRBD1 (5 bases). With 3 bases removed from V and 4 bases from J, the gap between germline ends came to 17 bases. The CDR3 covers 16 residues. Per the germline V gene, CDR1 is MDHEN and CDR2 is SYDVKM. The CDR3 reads CASSFNTGVKADTQYF. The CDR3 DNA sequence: TGTGCCAGCAGTTTCAACACAGGAGTCAAGGCAGATACGCAGTATTTT. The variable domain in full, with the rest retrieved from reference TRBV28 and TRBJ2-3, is DVKVTQSSRYLVKRTGEKVFLECVQDMDHENMFWYRQDPGLGLRLIYFSYDVKMKEKGDIPEGYSVSREKKERFSLILESASTNQTSMYLCASSFNTGVKADTQYFGPGTRLTVL.